The subject of this entry is one T cell receptor beta chain. Its antigen remains unknown. Germline V lookup: CDR1 SNHLY, CDR2 FYNNEI. The CDR3 is 11 amino acids. V gave up 6 bases and J gave up 5 bases, with 4 bases separating them. Together with a sample-barcoded 5' primer, a J-beta primer mix was included in a second PCR lasting roughly 6 to 12 cycles. A template-switch adaptor with 12 random nucleotides tagged each cDNA molecule. TCRdb used MiXCR to reprocess the 5' RACE reads, holding one entry per CDR3 protein. The table records hundreds of thousands of distinct CDR3 sequences, 20% to 25% of them present only once. The entry originates in a study of blood T cells in healthy people across ages. Looking at the study overall: Every two T cells gave about one barcoded beta molecule via template switching.

Regarding the study as a whole: It was the long-lived donors that had more naive CD4+ cells and higher diversity than aged donors. Roughly linear declines in TCR beta diversity per million T cells occurred with age.

Sequencing was carried out using blood. The TCR sequence derives from a man in his 70s in good health. The chain is built from TRBV2 and TRBJ1-4; D is uncertain. DNA for the CDR3: TGTGCCAGCAGCCCCAATGAAAAACTGTTTTTT. This translates into CASSPNEKLFF.